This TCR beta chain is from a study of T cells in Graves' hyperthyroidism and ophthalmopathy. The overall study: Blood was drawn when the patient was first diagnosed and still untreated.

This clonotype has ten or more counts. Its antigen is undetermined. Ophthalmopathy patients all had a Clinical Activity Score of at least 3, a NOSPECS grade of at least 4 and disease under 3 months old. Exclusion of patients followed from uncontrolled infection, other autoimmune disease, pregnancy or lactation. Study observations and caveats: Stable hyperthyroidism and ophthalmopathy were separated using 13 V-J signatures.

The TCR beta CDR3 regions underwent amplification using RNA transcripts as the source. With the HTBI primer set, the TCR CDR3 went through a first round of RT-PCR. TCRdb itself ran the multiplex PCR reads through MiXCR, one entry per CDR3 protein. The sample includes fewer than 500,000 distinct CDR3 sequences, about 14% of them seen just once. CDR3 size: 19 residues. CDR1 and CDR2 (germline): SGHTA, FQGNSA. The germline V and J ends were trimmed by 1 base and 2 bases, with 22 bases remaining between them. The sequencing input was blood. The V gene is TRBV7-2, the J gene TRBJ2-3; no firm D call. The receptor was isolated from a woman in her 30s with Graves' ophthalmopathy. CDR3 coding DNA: TGTGCCAGCAGCTTAGTCGCCAGGAAGAGTTTGCTACTCACAGATACGCAGTATTTT. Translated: CASSLVARKSLLLTDTQYF.